The 19 T cell receptor beta chains given below trace back to one sample, sequenced in a study of blood T cell repertoires in COVID-19. Profiled with immunoSEQ multiplex PCR; TCRdb holds only in-frame clones, not every one. The data show about 180,000 clones, with roughly 80% seen just once and 5.6% held by the top ten. Sequencing used PBMCs or T cells enriched from blood (not recorded which). The receptors originated from a woman aged 40 to 55 with acute COVID-19.

The rearrangement joins TRBV25-1 to TRBJ2-1; D possibly corresponds to TRBD1 (6 bases). The CDR3 sequence is 16 residues long. CDR1 is MGHDK, CDR2 SYGVNS, per germline. The V end was cut by 4 bases, the J end by 0 bases, with 13 bases between. CDR3 sequence: CASSGGPAVSYNEQFF. The CDR3, as DNA: TGTGCCAGCAGTGGGGGGCCAGCTGTCTCCTACAATGAGCAGTTCTTC.

This clone has more than one count but fewer than ten. The chain is built from TRBV5-6 and TRBJ1-2; D uncertain. Germline lookup yields CDR1 SGHDT and CDR2 YYEEEE. V shed 1 base and J shed 4 bases, with 14 bases lying between them. This CDR3 has 15 residues. The DNA of the CDR3 is TGTGCCAGCAGCTTGTGGCAGGCTGCATTCTATGGCTACACCTTC. Its translation: CASSLWQAAFYGYTF. Using reference TRBV5-6 and TRBJ1-2 for the parts outside the CDR3, the full variable domain is DAGVTQSPTHLIKTRGQQVTLRCSPKSGHDTVSWYQQALGQGPQFIFQYYEEEERQRGNFPDRFSGHQFPNYSSELNVNALLLGDSALYLCASSLWQAAFYGYTFGSGTRLTVV.

This clone appeared a few times. The chain has TRBV5-1 and TRBJ1-1, with TRBD1 identical over 7 bases. The CDR3 loop spans 14 amino acids. V gave up 0 bases and J gave up 10 bases; unmatched junction bases: 9. Germline loops: CDR1 SGHRS, CDR2 YFSETQ. This chain's CDR3 is CASSLGGQDRVAFF. The CDR3 nucleotides are TGCGCCAGCAGCTTGGGGGGCCAAGACAGGGTAGCTTTCTTT.

The chain employs TRBV9 and TRBJ2-6, with 14 bases that match TRBD2. After removal of 4 bases from V and 3 bases from J, the junction contained 3 bases not matched to a gene. Germline V CDR1 and CDR2: SGDLS, YYNGEE. CDR3 size: 17 residues. CDR3 sequence reads: CASSPGTSGSGANVLTF. CDR3 nucleotide sequence: TGTGCCAGCAGCCCCGGGACTAGCGGGAGTGGGGCCAACGTCCTGACTTTC.

CDR3 amino acids: CASSQDLAGGYNEQFF. In DNA form, the CDR3 reads TGTGCCAGCAGCCAAGATCTAGCGGGGGGGTACAATGAGCAGTTCTTC. This chain connects TRBV4-2 to TRBJ2-1, with 12 bases matching TRBD2. The germline V gene has CDR1 LGHNA and CDR2 YNFKEQ. This CDR3 region has 16 residues. Trimming cost V 0 bases and J 4 bases; bases outside gene matches: 1.

This clone was detected a few times. In nucleotides, the CDR3 is TGTGCCAGCACCGAGTACAGGGGGAACACTGAAGCTTTCTTT. Translating it yields CASTEYRGNTEAFF. This rearrangement joins TRBV6-5 to TRBJ1-1; 7 bases fit TRBD1. J gave up 1 base and V 7 bases, and 6 bases lay outside the gene matches. CDR3 size: 14 residues. Germline V gene lookup returns CDR1 MNHEY and CDR2 SVGAGI.

The V and J genes are TRBV5-1 and TRBJ2-7, with 7 bases aligning to TRBD1. V shed 6 bases and J 2 bases; nucleotides not matched to a gene: 8. Per germline, CDR1 SGHRS and CDR2 YFSETQ. The CDR3 length is 14 residues. CDR3 protein: CASTRTGIPYEQYF. The CDR3 DNA reads TGCGCCAGCACCCGGACAGGCATACCCTACGAGCAGTACTTC.

CDR3 DNA sequence: TGTGCCTGGAGTGTGTCGAGCGGCAATCAGCCCCAGCATTTT. Protein product: CAWSVSSGNQPQHF. V is TRBV30 and J is TRBJ1-5; no reliable D call. Trimming shortened V by 0 bases and J by 2 bases, and 8 bases separated the two germline ends. The CDR3 runs 14 residues. Germline V gives CDR1 GTSNPN, CDR2 SVGIG (reference sequence).

This clone was seen only a few times. The chain uses TRBV18 and TRBJ2-6, with no clear D. The germline gives CDR1 KGHSH, CDR2 LQKENI. The V and J ends lost 3 bases and 0 bases respectively, with 12 bases between them. This CDR3 is 17 amino acids long. CDR3 nucleotide sequence: TGTGCCAGCTCACCGGGTCGCTCGGGCTCTGGGGCCAACGTCCTGACTTTC. As protein: CASSPGRSGSGANVLTF.

The chain has TRBV12-3 or TRBV12-4 and TRBJ1-1; the D gene is possibly TRBD1 (5 bases). V lost 3 bases to trimming and J lost 6 bases, with 11 bases between them. The CDR3 is 13 amino acids. Here the CDR3 DNA reads TGTGCCAGCAGTTTGGGGCAGGGATCTGAAGCTTTCTTT. As protein: CASSLGQGSEAFF.

V is TRBV11-2 and J is TRBJ2-1; a possible D gene is TRBD2 (5 bases). Germline V lookup: CDR1 SGHAT, CDR2 FQNNGV. V lost 5 bases, J lost 0 bases, and 11 bases lay in between. CDR3 length: 15 amino acids. Here the CDR3 DNA reads TGTGCCAGCAGCCTGGGGAGTAGCTCCTACAATGAGCAGTTCTTC. Translated, it gives CASSLGSSSYNEQFF.

The chain has TRBV27 and TRBJ2-7; TRBD2 agrees at 14 bases. Germline CDR1 is MNHEY and CDR2 is SMNVEV (reference sequence). With V trimmed by 3 bases and J by 4 bases, 2 bases remained unmatched. The CDR3 sequence is 15 residues long. The CDR3 DNA follows: TGTGCCAGCAGTTTCCGACTAGCGGGAGGGTACGAGCAGTACTTC. Amino acid sequence: CASSFRLAGGYEQYF.

At least ten counts were recorded for this clone. DNA of the CDR3: TGTGCCAGCAGCTTGGCTAGCGGGAGGTACAATGAGCAGTTCTTC. It specifies CASSLASGRYNEQFF. The chain employs TRBV7-2 and TRBJ2-1, with TRBD2 matching over 11 bases. CDR3 length: 15 residues. Germline CDR1 is SGHTA and CDR2 is FQGNSA. With 3 bases clipped from V and 4 bases from J, the junction kept 2 bases outside the gene matches.

This chain joins TRBV4-2 and TRBJ2-2, with 10 positions matching TRBD2. Trimming removed 2 bases from V and 3 bases from J; junction bases left unmatched: 3. CDR1 and CDR2 from the germline V gene are LGHNA and YNFKEQ. CDR3 length: 16 amino acids. Written as DNA, the CDR3 is TGTGCCAGCAGCCAAAATAGCGGGAGGTACACCGGGGAGCTGTTTTTT. Translated: CASSQNSGRYTGELFF.

V usage is TRBV7-9 and J usage is TRBJ1-6; TRBD1 might be the D (5 bases). There are 13 residues in the CDR3. The V end lost 2 bases, the J end lost 9 bases, and 8 bases lay between the germline ends. Looked up from germline, CDR1 is SEHNR and CDR2 is FQNEAQ (reference sequence). The CDR3: CASSLTQGSPLHF. The DNA for the CDR3 is TGTGCCAGCAGCTTAACCCAGGGTTCACCCCTCCACTTT. Variable domain in full (rest from reference TRBV7-9 and TRBJ1-6): DTGVSQNPRHKITKRGQNVTFRCDPISEHNRLYWYRQTLGQGPEFLTYFQNEAQLEKSRLLSDRFSAERPKGSFSTLEIQRTEQGDSAMYLCASSLTQGSPLHFGNGTRLTVT.

The chain has TRBV3-1 (or the pseudogene TRBV3-2) and TRBJ1-2, with D hard to call. The CDR3 spans 14 residues. V shed 4 bases and J shed 4 bases, with 13 bases lying between them. Per germline, CDR1 LGHDT and CDR2 YNNKEL (reference sequence). The CDR3 DNA reads as TGTGCCAGCAGCCGCACACTCGGAGGCTATGGCTACACCTTC. Its translation is CASSRTLGGYGYTF.

This clone was seen once. The chain couples TRBV19 to TRBJ1-2, with D perhaps TRBD1 (6 bases). The CDR3 is made up of 18 amino acids. CDR1 and CDR2 (germline): LNHDA, SQIVND (reference sequence). V was cut by 4 bases and J by 1 base, with 22 bases left in between. The CDR3 region has the DNA TGTGCCAGTAGTACCCGGACAGACGCAGTCGGTATTAACTATGGCTACACCTTC. This sequence encodes CASSTRTDAVGINYGYTF. Supplemented by reference TRBV19 and TRBJ1-2, the full variable domain reads DGGITQSPKYLFRKEGQNVTLSCEQNLNHDAMYWYRQDPGQGLRLIYYSQIVNDFQKGDIAEGYSVSREKKESFPLTVTSAQKNPTAFYLCASSTRTDAVGINYGYTFGSGTRLTVV.

The rearrangement joins TRBV19 to TRBJ2-1, with 12 positions matching TRBD2. From germline, CDR1 is LNHDA and CDR2 SQIVND (reference sequence). Trimming at V came to 3 bases and at J to 4 bases, leaving 4 bases not matched to a gene. This CDR3 contains 16 residues. The CDR3 spells CASSMLGLAGYNEQFF. The CDR3, as DNA: TGTGCCAGTAGTATGCTAGGACTAGCGGGGTACAATGAGCAGTTCTTC.

The V and J genes are TRBV12-5 and TRBJ1-3, with D tentatively TRBD1 (5 bases). V was clipped by 2 bases and J by 0 bases, with 14 bases between them. The V gene's germline CDR1 is LGHNT and CDR2 FRNRAP. The CDR3 spans 17 residues. CDR3 bases: TGTGCTAGTGGTTTGAGCCGGGGGATCGGCTCTGGAAACACCATATATTTT. This translates into CASGLSRGIGSGNTIYF.